This T cell receptor (beta chain) was identified during a study of T cell repertoires in cytomegalovirus infection. This clonotype was seen a few times. Unmatched junction bases numbered 4, after V lost 5 bases and J lost 4 bases. The germline V gene encodes CDR1 LNHDA and CDR2 SQIVND (reference sequence). The CDR3 contains 13 residues. TCRdb independently ran MiXCR on the reads; one entry per CDR3 protein. In the table there are about 140,000 distinct CDR3 sequences, under 8% of which are singletons. The sequencing input was PBMCs. V usage is TRBV19 and J usage is TRBJ1-1, with 7 bases identical to TRBD1. This clonotype originated in a human donor in good health (CMV status not recorded). Some clones in this sample may be carry-over from other donors' samples. The CDR3 region is CASSRGGVTEAFF. The CDR3 nucleotides are TGTGCCAGTAGTCGAGGGGGCGTCACTGAAGCTTTCTTT. Drawing the rest from reference TRBV19 and TRBJ1-1, the complete variable domain is DGGITQSPKYLFRKEGQNVTLSCEQNLNHDAMYWYRQDPGQGLRLIYYSQIVNDFQKGDIAEGYSVSREKKESFPLTVTSAQKNPTAFYLCASSRGGVTEAFFGQGTRLTVV.